This TCR beta chain is from a study of T cell responses to AZD1222 COVID-19 vaccine. The V gene lost 3 bases and the J gene lost 0 bases, with 12 bases spanning the gap. Germline CDR1 and CDR2: MNHNS and SASEGT. This CDR3 contains 16 residues. Study observations and caveats: Donors were chiefly white British, with a greater number of females, and clonal diversity was perhaps underestimated. Variant regions that are unmutated are reportedly the target of nearly half of spike-specific TCRs.

Using immunoSEQ multiplex PCR, the repertoire was profiled, and TCRdb retains in-frame clones only, with some absent. The sample lists some 120,000 clones; over 80% were seen once. About this clone: Its antigen is still unknown.

The sample consisted of peripheral blood, taken on day 0 of AZD1222 vaccination. This sequence was found in an adult in good health. The chain couples TRBV6-1 to TRBJ1-5; D is possibly TRBD1 (5 bases). DNA for the CDR3: TGTGCCAGCAGTGAGAGGGTACAGGTTAGCAATCAGCCCCAGCATTTT. Its translation is CASSERVQVSNQPQHF.